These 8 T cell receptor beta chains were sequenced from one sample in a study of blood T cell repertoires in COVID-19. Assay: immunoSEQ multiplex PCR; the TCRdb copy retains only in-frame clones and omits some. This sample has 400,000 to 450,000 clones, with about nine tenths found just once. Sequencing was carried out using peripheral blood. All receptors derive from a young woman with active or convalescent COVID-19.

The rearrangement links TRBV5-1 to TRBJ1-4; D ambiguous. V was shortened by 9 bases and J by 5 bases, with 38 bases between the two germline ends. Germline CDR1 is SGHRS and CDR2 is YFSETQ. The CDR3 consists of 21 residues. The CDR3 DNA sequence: TGCGCCATCCCCGGCGAGCGTTGCACAAATGCCCTTTTAGGAGCAAATGAAAAACTGTTTTTT. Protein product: CAIPGERCTNALLGANEKLFF.

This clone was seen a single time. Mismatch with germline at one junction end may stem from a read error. Written as DNA, the CDR3 is TGTGCCAGCAGTGCTTACAGTGAGCAGTTCTTC. Protein sequence: CASSAYSEQFF. The chain carries TRBV2 and TRBJ2-1; no definite D call. CDR1 SNHLY and CDR2 FYNNEI come from the germline V gene. The CDR3 is 11 residues long.

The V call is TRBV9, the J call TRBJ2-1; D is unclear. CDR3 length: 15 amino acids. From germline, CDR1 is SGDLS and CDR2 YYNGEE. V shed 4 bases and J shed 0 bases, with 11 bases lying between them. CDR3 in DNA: TGTGCCAGCAGCCCCTTAACCAGCTCCTACAATGAGCAGTTCTTC. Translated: CASSPLTSSYNEQFF.

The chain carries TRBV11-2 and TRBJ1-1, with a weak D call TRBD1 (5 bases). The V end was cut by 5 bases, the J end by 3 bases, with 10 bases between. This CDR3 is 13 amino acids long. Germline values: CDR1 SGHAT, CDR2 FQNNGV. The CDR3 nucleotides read TGTGCCAGCAGCGCCTACAGGTACACTGAAGCTTTCTTT. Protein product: CASSAYRYTEAFF.

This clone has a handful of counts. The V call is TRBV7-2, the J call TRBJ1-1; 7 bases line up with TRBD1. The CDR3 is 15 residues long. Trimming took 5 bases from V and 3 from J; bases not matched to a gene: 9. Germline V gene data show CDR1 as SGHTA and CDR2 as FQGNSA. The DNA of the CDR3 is TGTGCCAGCAGCATCGGGACAGTCCGGCACACTGAAGCTTTCTTT. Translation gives CASSIGTVRHTEAFF.

This chain's CDR3 is CASSPSGQGGYGYTF. CDR3 in DNA: TGTGCCAGCTCACCCTCCGGACAGGGCGGGTATGGCTACACCTTC. This chain connects TRBV18 to TRBJ1-2; 8 bases align to TRBD1. V gave up 3 bases and J gave up 5 bases; unmatched junction bases: 8. Germline CDR1 KGHSH, CDR2 LQKENI. CDR3 length equals 15 residues.

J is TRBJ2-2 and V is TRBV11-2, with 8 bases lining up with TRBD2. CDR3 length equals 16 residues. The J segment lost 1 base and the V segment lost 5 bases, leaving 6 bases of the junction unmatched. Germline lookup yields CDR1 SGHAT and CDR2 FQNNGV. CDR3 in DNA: TGTGCCAGCAGCCCCGGGAGGGCCCTGAACACCGGGGAGCTGTTTTTT. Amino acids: CASSPGRALNTGELFF.

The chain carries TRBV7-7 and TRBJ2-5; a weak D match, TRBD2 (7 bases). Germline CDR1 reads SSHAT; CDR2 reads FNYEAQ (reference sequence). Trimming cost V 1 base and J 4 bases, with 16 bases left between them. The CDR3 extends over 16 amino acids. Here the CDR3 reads CASSLGVRRGGETQYF. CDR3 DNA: TGTGCCAGCAGCTTAGGGGTCAGGAGGGGGGGAGAGACCCAGTACTTC.